A selection of T cell receptor beta chains follows, all from one sample in a study of blood T cell repertoires in COVID-19. Only in-frame clones appear in the TCRdb table, and some are missing; sequencing was by immunoSEQ multiplex PCR. The data hold about 70,000 clones, with roughly three quarters observed a single time. Sequencing was carried out using peripheral blood. These receptors were obtained from a woman aged 55-69 years with acute or convalescent COVID-19. Both conserved end residues are part of each CDR3. D genes are given only for firm matches. Where a row states a size, it is once, few, many or the class of an expanded clone; other rows omit it.

v_call: TRBV5-6
d_call: TRBD1
j_call: TRBJ1-5
clone_size: once
cdr3_aa: CASSLTGQGGSNRPQHF
cdr3_nt: TGTGCCAGCAGCCTAACGGGACAGGGCGGTTCCAATCGGCCCCAGCATTTT

v_call: TRBV7-2
d_call: TRBD2
j_call: TRBJ2-5
clone_size: NA
cdr3_aa: CASSLGGPRRGDRRETQYF
cdr3_nt: TGTGCCAGCAGCTTAGGGGGCCCCCGACGGGGGGATCGAAGGGAGACCCAGTACTTC

v_call: TRBV6-5
d_call: TRBD1
j_call: TRBJ2-7
clone_size: NA
cdr3_aa: CASGDRDYYEQYF
cdr3_nt: TGTGCCAGCGGGGACAGGGATTATTACGAGCAGTACTTC

v_call: TRBV19
d_call: NA
j_call: TRBJ2-1
clone_size: NA
cdr3_aa: CASSKAGQRIYNEQFF
cdr3_nt: TGTGCCAGTAGTAAGGCCGGCCAGAGGATATACAATGAGCAGTTCTTC

v_call: TRBV6-2/TRBV6-3
d_call: TRBD1
j_call: TRBJ2-7
clone_size: NA
cdr3_aa: CASSSGDSSYEQYF
cdr3_nt: TGTGCCAGCAGCTCCGGGGACAGTTCCTACGAGCAGTACTTC

v_call: TRBV19
d_call: NA
j_call: TRBJ1-2
clone_size: NA
cdr3_aa: CASNEVPQTNYGYTF
cdr3_nt: TGTGCCAGTAATGAGGTGCCCCAAACGAACTATGGCTACACCTTC

v_call: TRBV5-5
d_call: TRBD1
j_call: TRBJ1-1
clone_size: NA
cdr3_aa: CASSSIPGQKTEAFF
cdr3_nt: TGTGCCAGCAGCTCCATACCGGGACAGAAGACTGAAGCTTTCTTT

v_call: TRBV28
d_call: NA
j_call: TRBJ1-1
clone_size: few
cdr3_aa: CATGLGVTLAEAFF
cdr3_nt: TGTGCCACCGGACTCGGGGTAACTTTAGCTGAAGCTTTCTTT

v_call: TRBV11-2
d_call: TRBD1
j_call: TRBJ2-5
clone_size: NA
cdr3_aa: CASSLGRQGAETQYF
cdr3_nt: TGTGCCAGCAGCTTAGGCCGACAGGGCGCAGAGACCCAGTACTTC

v_call: TRBV30
d_call: TRBD1
j_call: TRBJ1-6
clone_size: NA
cdr3_aa: CAWENRGLYNSPLHF
cdr3_nt: TGTGCCTGGGAGAACAGGGGCCTGTATAATTCACCCCTCCACTTT

v_call: TRBV4-1
d_call: TRBD1
j_call: TRBJ1-4
clone_size: NA
cdr3_aa: CASSQDSGTATNEKLFF
cdr3_nt: TGCGCCAGCAGCCAAGACTCGGGGACAGCAACTAATGAAAAACTGTTTTTT

v_call: TRBV14
d_call: NA
j_call: TRBJ2-1
clone_size: NA
cdr3_aa: CASNSVTEGYNEQFF
cdr3_nt: TGTGCCAGCAACTCCGTAACAGAAGGCTACAATGAGCAGTTCTTC

v_call: TRBV10-3
d_call: NA
j_call: TRBJ2-1
clone_size: NA
cdr3_aa: CATMTGTNEQFF
cdr3_nt: TGTGCCACTATGACAGGTACCAATGAGCAGTTCTTC

v_call: TRBV29-1
d_call: NA
j_call: TRBJ2-1
clone_size: NA
cdr3_aa: CSVDNYNEQFF
cdr3_nt: TGCAGCGTTGACAACTACAATGAGCAGTTCTTC

v_call: TRBV3-1/TRBV3-2
d_call: TRBD1
j_call: TRBJ1-6
clone_size: NA
cdr3_aa: CASSSRDRGADSPLHF
cdr3_nt: TGTGCCAGCAGCTCGCGGGACAGGGGGGCTGATTCACCCCTCCACTTT

v_call: TRBV6-6
d_call: NA
j_call: TRBJ1-1
clone_size: NA
cdr3_aa: CASMNPGRNRGTEAFF
cdr3_nt: TGTGCCAGCATGAACCCCGGACGGAATCGGGGTACTGAAGCTTTCTTT

v_call: TRBV6-5
d_call: NA
j_call: TRBJ1-1
clone_size: NA
cdr3_aa: CASSYVGGNTEAFF
cdr3_nt: TGTGCCAGCAGTTACGTAGGGGGGAACACTGAAGCTTTCTTT

v_call: TRBV3-1/TRBV3-2
d_call: TRBD2
j_call: TRBJ2-5
clone_size: few
cdr3_aa: CASSQGLAGGHEETQYF
cdr3_nt: TGTGCCAGCAGCCAAGGACTAGCGGGGGGGCATGAAGAGACCCAGTACTTC

v_call: TRBV7-9
d_call: NA
j_call: TRBJ1-1
clone_size: NA
cdr3_aa: CASSSHTPQGTAEAFF
cdr3_nt: TGTGCCAGCAGCTCTCACACACCACAGGGAACGGCTGAAGCTTTCTTT

v_call: TRBV7-8
d_call: TRBD2
j_call: TRBJ2-5
clone_size: NA
cdr3_aa: CASSPGTSGGANQETQYF
cdr3_nt: TGTGCCAGCAGTCCTGGGACTAGCGGGGGGGCGAACCAAGAGACCCAGTACTTC

v_call: TRBV14
d_call: TRBD1
j_call: TRBJ1-4
clone_size: NA
cdr3_aa: CASSFRQGITNEKLFF
cdr3_nt: TGTGCCAGCAGCTTTCGACAGGGGATAACTAATGAAAAACTGTTTTTT

v_call: TRBV19
d_call: NA
j_call: TRBJ1-4
clone_size: once
cdr3_aa: CASSIPENEKLFF
cdr3_nt: TGTGCCAGTAGTATACCAGAAAATGAAAAACTGTTTTTT

v_call: TRBV5-1
d_call: NA
j_call: TRBJ1-6
clone_size: NA
cdr3_aa: CASSLGAQGRGSPLHF
cdr3_nt: TGCGCCAGCAGCTTGGGGGCCCAGGGGAGAGGTTCACCCCTCCACTTT

v_call: TRBV30
d_call: TRBD1
j_call: TRBJ1-2
clone_size: NA
cdr3_aa: CAWSVKGAGGYTF
cdr3_nt: TGTGCCTGGAGTGTGAAGGGGGCGGGTGGCTACACCTTC

v_call: TRBV19
d_call: TRBD1
j_call: TRBJ2-3
clone_size: NA
cdr3_aa: CASSAGQGRTDTQYF
cdr3_nt: TGTGCCAGTAGCGCGGGACAGGGTCGCACAGATACGCAGTATTTT

v_call: TRBV5-1
d_call: NA
j_call: TRBJ1-1
clone_size: NA
cdr3_aa: CASSLAGVDTEAFF
cdr3_nt: TGCGCCAGCAGCTTGGCAGGGGTCGACACTGAAGCTTTCTTT

v_call: TRBV5-1
d_call: TRBD1
j_call: TRBJ2-1
clone_size: NA
cdr3_aa: CASSLGTGWGSYNEQFF
cdr3_nt: TGCGCCAGCAGCTTGGGGACAGGGTGGGGGTCCTACAATGAGCAGTTCTTC

v_call: TRBV7-3
d_call: NA
j_call: TRBJ2-7
clone_size: NA
cdr3_aa: CASSLNGGLEQYF
cdr3_nt: TGTGCCAGCAGCTTAAATGGAGGACTGGAGCAGTACTTC

v_call: TRBV7-6
d_call: NA
j_call: TRBJ1-4
clone_size: NA
cdr3_aa: CASSPSRQVLEKLFF
cdr3_nt: TGTGCCAGCAGCCCATCCCGACAGGTCCTTGAAAAACTGTTTTTT

v_call: TRBV18
d_call: NA
j_call: TRBJ1-4
clone_size: NA
cdr3_aa: CASSPPEGQDEKLFF
cdr3_nt: TGTGCCAGCTCACCACCGGAGGGGCAGGATGAAAAACTGTTTTTT

v_call: TRBV28
d_call: TRBD2
j_call: TRBJ2-1
clone_size: NA
cdr3_aa: CASSHPEGLAGGDGFDEQFF
cdr3_nt: TGTGCCAGCAGTCACCCGGAGGGACTAGCGGGGGGTGATGGGTTTGATGAGCAGTTCTTC

v_call: TRBV15
d_call: TRBD1
j_call: TRBJ2-2
clone_size: NA
cdr3_aa: CATSRMGQANAGELFF
cdr3_nt: TGTGCCACCAGCAGAATGGGACAGGCGAACGCCGGGGAGCTGTTTTTT

v_call: TRBV9
d_call: TRBD1
j_call: TRBJ1-3
clone_size: NA
cdr3_aa: CASSPGQGESSGNTIYF
cdr3_nt: TGTGCCAGCAGCCCAGGACAGGGGGAGAGCTCTGGAAACACCATATATTTT

v_call: TRBV28
d_call: NA
j_call: TRBJ1-1
clone_size: NA
cdr3_aa: CASFRGTNTEAFF
cdr3_nt: TGTGCCAGCTTTAGGGGGACCAACACTGAAGCTTTCTTT

v_call: TRBV6-2/TRBV6-3
d_call: NA
j_call: TRBJ1-4
clone_size: NA
cdr3_aa: CASSLEGEKLFF
cdr3_nt: TGTGCCAGCAGTTTGGAGGGTGAAAAACTGTTTTTT

v_call: TRBV25-1
d_call: NA
j_call: TRBJ1-4
clone_size: NA
cdr3_aa: CASSGPDSNEKLFF
cdr3_nt: TGTGCCAGCAGTGGTCCGGACAGTAATGAAAAACTGTTTTTT

v_call: TRBV6-5
d_call: TRBD1
j_call: TRBJ1-2
clone_size: NA
cdr3_aa: CASSYGQGRGGYTF
cdr3_nt: TGTGCCAGCAGTTATGGACAGGGGCGAGGGGGCTACACCTTC

v_call: TRBV6-5
d_call: NA
j_call: TRBJ1-5
clone_size: NA
cdr3_aa: CASRPTAGWYQPQHF
cdr3_nt: TGTGCCAGCAGGCCCACGGCAGGTTGGTATCAGCCCCAGCATTTT